The rows below give T cell receptor beta chains drawn from one sample of a study of graft-versus-host responses after intestinal transplantation. Their target antigens are unknown. Sequencing was performed with immunoSEQ multiplex PCR; in TCRdb, only in-frame clones are kept and a portion is missing. The data hold 100,000 to 120,000 clones, with 80% to 95% observed a single time. Here the sequenced sample was unstimulated CD8+ T cells sorted from spleen or lymph node cells, taken before intestinal transplant. These receptors all stem from a human donor who received an intestinal transplant. CDR3s leave out the opening cysteine and the closing phenylalanine or tryptophan. Each record gives: J gene, D gene, V gene, CDR3 protein. A D gene is named only where the DNA matches it firmly.

TRBJ1-5 | TRBD1 | TRBV5-1 | ASSSGTGGDQPQH
TRBJ1-4 | - | TRBV14 | ASSQSYSTYEKLF
TRBJ2-1 | - | TRBV5-1 | ASAGGYTGEQF
TRBJ1-1 | TRBD1 | TRBV19 | ASRTGSVEAF
TRBJ2-1 | - | TRBV6-5 | ASSYGNEQF
TRBJ1-3 | - | TRBV4-2 | ASSQEQGSLGNTIY
TRBJ1-1 | TRBD1 | TRBV19 | ATRQGGVPEAF
TRBJ2-1 | - | TRBV11-2 | ASSLDVGTAYNEQF
TRBJ1-1 | - | TRBV4-1 | ASSQDLDSEAF
TRBJ2-3 | - | TRBV4-2 | ASSQDPVADTQY
TRBJ2-7 | TRBD1 | TRBV27 | ASSFLTGQGTNYEQY
TRBJ2-1 | - | TRBV14 | ASSQVPLEQF
TRBJ2-7 | - | TRBV9 | ASSVSGTGTEQY
TRBJ2-5 | - | TRBV4-1 | ASSQVSSPQETQY
TRBJ1-1 | - | TRBV27 | ASSSDTWNTEAF
TRBJ2-1 | - | TRBV2 | ASSASGDNEQF
TRBJ2-7 | - | TRBV2 | ASSVAGPSYEQY
TRBJ2-1 | - | TRBV28 | ASSLRAHRASYNEQF
TRBJ2-7 | - | TRBV2 | ATRGGASYEQY
TRBJ2-3 | TRBD2 | TRBV19 | ASSGLAGPDTQY
TRBJ2-7 | TRBD2 | TRBV7-9 | ASSSWREAYEQY
TRBJ2-1 | - | TRBV2 | ASSGGSVSYNEQF